One T cell receptor (beta chain) is described in this entry. Antigen unknown. The source of the sample is a study of blood T cells in healthy people across ages. This CDR3 contains 14 residues. Trimming removed 2 bases from V and 9 bases from J; junction bases left unmatched: 4. Germline CDR1 reads SGHDN; CDR2 reads FVKESK. Using a J-beta primer mix together with a sample-barcoded 5' primer, a second PCR was run for roughly 6 to 12 cycles. A template-switch adaptor that had 12 random nucleotides put a tag on each cDNA molecule. In TCRdb, the 5' RACE reads were re-called with MiXCR into one record per CDR3 protein. The sample contains about 1.8 million distinct CDR3 sequences, around 48% of which appear only once. Overall study results and limits: Diversity of TCR beta correlated strongly with naive T cell percentage. PBMCs left unsorted prevented a conclusive naive versus antigen-experienced comparison. The unknown donor CMV status may have confounded expanded clonotype changes.

The sequence was obtained from a woman aged 40 to 50 in good health. This chain links TRBV14 with TRBJ1-6; 7 nucleotides match TRBD1. Sequencing was performed on blood. The CDR3 is CASSQRQGSSPLHF. The CDR3 coding sequence is TGTGCCAGCAGCCAAAGACAGGGAAGTTCACCCCTCCACTTT.